The 8 T cell receptor beta chains below all came from one sample that was sequenced in a study of T cell responses to AZD1222 COVID-19 vaccine. Profiling relied on immunoSEQ multiplex PCR, and the TCRdb table lists in-frame clones only, not all of them. The data show over 150,000 clones, over 75% seen once. The sequenced sample was peripheral blood, obtained on day 0 of AZD1222 vaccination. The source is an adult in good health.

A single count supports this clone. This chain connects TRBV3-1 (or the pseudogene TRBV3-2) to TRBJ1-3; 8 nucleotides agree with TRBD1. The CDR3 spans 14 residues. The V gene end was trimmed by 3 bases and the J gene end by 5 bases; junction bases not matched to a gene: 3. The germline V gene has CDR1 LGHDT and CDR2 YNNKEL (reference sequence). The CDR3 protein is CASSHRQGRNTIYF. The CDR3 DNA reads as TGTGCCAGCAGCCACAGACAGGGGCGAAACACCATATATTTT.

V is TRBV2 and J is TRBJ1-1; 7 bases match TRBD1. The V gene's germline CDR1 is SNHLY and CDR2 FYNNEI. Trimming at V came to 6 bases and at J to 5 bases, leaving 9 bases not matched to a gene. The CDR3 extends over 14 amino acids. The CDR3 protein is CASRARQGPTEAFF. Written as DNA, the CDR3 is TGTGCCAGCAGAGCACGACAGGGACCGACTGAAGCTTTCTTT.

The gene calls are TRBV7-2 and TRBJ1-4; D gene unclear. The germline V and J ends were trimmed by 8 bases and 4 bases, with 20 bases remaining between them. CDR1 is SGHTA and CDR2 is FQGNSA in the germline V gene. The CDR3 extends over 16 amino acids. CDR3 region: CASSSGQNSFNEKLFF. CDR3 bases: TGTGCCAGCTCCTCTGGTCAGAACAGTTTTAATGAAAAACTGTTTTTT.

The chain is built from TRBV6-1 and TRBJ2-1; tentative D call: TRBD1 (6 bases). CDR3 length: 19 amino acids. V was cut by 1 base and J by 0 bases, with 19 bases left in between. Germline assignment: CDR1 MNHNS and CDR2 SASEGT. The CDR3 region is CASSEGGLGYLGSYNEQFF. In DNA, the CDR3 is TGTGCCAGCAGTGAAGGGGGGCTCGGGTACCTAGGCTCCTACAATGAGCAGTTCTTC.

The rearrangement uses TRBV16 and TRBJ1-2; no reliable D call. Trimming stripped 2 bases from V and 2 bases from J, with 12 bases between. Germline V gene lookup returns CDR1 KGHSY and CDR2 FQNENV. The CDR3 runs to 15 residues. The CDR3: CASSQDGFRNYGYTF. The CDR3 DNA reads TGTGCCAGCAGCCAAGATGGGTTTCGAAACTATGGCTACACCTTC.

The rearrangement links TRBV23-1 to TRBJ1-4, with D possibly matching TRBD1 (6 bases). TRBV23-1 falls under the ORF class, with uncertain function. V was clipped by 0 bases and J by 5 bases, with 13 bases between them. This CDR3 region has 16 residues. Here the CDR3 reads CASSQSGGRENEKLFF. The CDR3, as DNA: TGCGCCAGCAGTCAATCGGGGGGCCGAGAAAATGAAAAACTGTTTTTT.

J is TRBJ1-4 and V is TRBV4-1; D not certain. Trimming took 0 bases from V and 3 from J, leaving 11 bases between them. CDR1 and CDR2 from the germline V gene are MGHRA and YSYEKL. The length of the CDR3 is 16 residues. CDR3 in DNA: TGCGCCAGCAGCCAAGATGTCGGACGATCTAATGAAAAACTGTTTTTT. It is translated as CASSQDVGRSNEKLFF.

The chain is built from TRBV7-3 and TRBJ1-3; D remains ambiguous. V gave up 6 bases and J gave up 6 bases, with 3 bases separating them. The length of the CDR3 is 10 residues. Germline V lookup: CDR1 SGHTA, CDR2 FQGTGA. The CDR3 region is CASSLNTIYF. The CDR3 nucleotides read TGTGCCAGCAGTCTAAACACCATATATTTT.